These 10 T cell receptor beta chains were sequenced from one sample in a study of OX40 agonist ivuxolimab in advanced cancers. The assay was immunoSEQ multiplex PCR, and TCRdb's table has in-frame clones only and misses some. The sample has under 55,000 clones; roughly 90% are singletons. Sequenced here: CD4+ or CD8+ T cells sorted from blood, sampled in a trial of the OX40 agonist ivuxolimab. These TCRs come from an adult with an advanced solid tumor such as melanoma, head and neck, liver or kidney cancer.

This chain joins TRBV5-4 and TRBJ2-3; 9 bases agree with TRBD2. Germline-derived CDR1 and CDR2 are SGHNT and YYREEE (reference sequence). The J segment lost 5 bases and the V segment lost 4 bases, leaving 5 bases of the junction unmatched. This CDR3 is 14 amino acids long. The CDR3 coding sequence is TGTGCCAGCAGCGCAGCGGGGGGTGTAGATACGCAGTATTTT. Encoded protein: CASSAAGGVDTQYF.

CDR3 sequence: CASSSGEVYNEQFF. CDR3 bases: TGTGCCAGCAGCTCGGGGGAGGTCTACAATGAGCAGTTCTTC. The gene calls are TRBV11-2 and TRBJ2-1; D perhaps matches TRBD2 (6 bases). Trimming took 4 bases from V and 3 from J, leaving 10 bases between them. From germline, CDR1 is SGHAT and CDR2 FQNNGV. CDR3 length: 14 residues.

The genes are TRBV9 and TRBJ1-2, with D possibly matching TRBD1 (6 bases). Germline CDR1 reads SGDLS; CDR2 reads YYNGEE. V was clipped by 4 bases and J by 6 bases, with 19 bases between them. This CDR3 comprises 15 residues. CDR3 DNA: TGTGCCAGCAGCTCCCGATTCGGACAGAACCATGGCTACACCTTC. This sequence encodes CASSSRFGQNHGYTF.

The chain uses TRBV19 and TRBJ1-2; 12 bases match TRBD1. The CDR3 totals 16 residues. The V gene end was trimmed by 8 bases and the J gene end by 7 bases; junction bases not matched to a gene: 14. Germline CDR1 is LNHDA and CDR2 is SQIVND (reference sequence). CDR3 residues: CASGTGGVLGEPGYTF. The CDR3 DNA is TGTGCCAGTGGGACAGGGGGCGTCCTAGGGGAACCTGGCTACACCTTC.

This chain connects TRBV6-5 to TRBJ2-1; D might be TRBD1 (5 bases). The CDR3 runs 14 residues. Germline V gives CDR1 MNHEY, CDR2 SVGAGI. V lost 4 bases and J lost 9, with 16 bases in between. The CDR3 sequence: CASSSLPLDSEQFF. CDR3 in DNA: TGTGCCAGCAGTTCGTTGCCGTTAGACAGTGAGCAGTTCTTC.

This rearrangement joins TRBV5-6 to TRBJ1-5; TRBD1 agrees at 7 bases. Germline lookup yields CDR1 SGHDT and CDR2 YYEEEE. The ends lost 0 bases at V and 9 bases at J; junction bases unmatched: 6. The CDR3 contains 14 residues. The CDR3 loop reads CASSLAGGEWPQHF. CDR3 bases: TGTGCCAGCAGCTTGGCAGGGGGAGAATGGCCCCAGCATTTT.

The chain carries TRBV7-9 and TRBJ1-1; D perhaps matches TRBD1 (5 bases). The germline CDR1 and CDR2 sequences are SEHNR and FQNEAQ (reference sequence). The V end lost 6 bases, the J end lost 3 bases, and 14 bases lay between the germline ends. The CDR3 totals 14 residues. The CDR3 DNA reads TGTGCCAGCAGTGACGGGGGTGTCGACACTGAAGCTTTCTTT. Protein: CASSDGGVDTEAFF.

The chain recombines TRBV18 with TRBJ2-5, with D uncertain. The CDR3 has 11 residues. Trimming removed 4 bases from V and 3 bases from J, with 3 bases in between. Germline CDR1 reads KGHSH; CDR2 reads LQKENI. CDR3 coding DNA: TGTGCCAGCTCACAAGAAGAGACCCAGTACTTC. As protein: CASSQEETQYF.

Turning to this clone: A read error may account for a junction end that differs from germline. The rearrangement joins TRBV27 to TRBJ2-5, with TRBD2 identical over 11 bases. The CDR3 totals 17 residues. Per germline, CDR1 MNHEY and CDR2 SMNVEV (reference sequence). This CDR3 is CVSSLNPLAGVPETQYF. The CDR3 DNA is TGTGTCAGCAGTCTCAACCCACTAGCGGGGGTGCCAGAGACCCAGTACTTC.

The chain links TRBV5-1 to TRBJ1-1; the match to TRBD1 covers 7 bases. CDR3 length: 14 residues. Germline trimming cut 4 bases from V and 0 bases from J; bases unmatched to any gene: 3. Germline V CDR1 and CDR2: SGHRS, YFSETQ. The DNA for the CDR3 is TGCGCCAGCAGCGGGGGACAGATGAACACTGAAGCTTTCTTT. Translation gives CASSGGQMNTEAFF.